This T cell receptor beta chain was found in a study of radiotherapy plus CTLA-4 blockade in lung cancer. CDR1 and CDR2 (germline): MRHNA, SNTAGT. With 5 bases removed from V and 2 bases from J, the gap between germline ends came to 10 bases. This CDR3 is 14 amino acids long. The protocol was immunoSEQ multiplex PCR, while the TCRdb copy is restricted to in-frame clones and leaves out a portion. Among about 27,000 clones, 73% were seen once, and the ten largest hold approximately 3.5%. Specimen: peripheral blood, collected from a patient treated with radiotherapy plus ipilimumab. This chain uses TRBV6-4 with TRBJ1-5; D perhaps matches TRBD1 (6 bases). The receptor comes from a human donor with non-small cell lung cancer who had stable disease on radiotherapy plus ipilimumab. DNA for the CDR3: TGTGCCAGCAGTTCCCGACAGGGCAATCAGCCCCAGCATTTT. Translating it yields CASSSRQGNQPQHF.